These T cell receptor beta chains were read from a single sample in a study of cytomegalovirus exposure and HLA in healthy donors. The protocol was immunoSEQ multiplex PCR, while the TCRdb copy is restricted to in-frame clones and leaves out a portion. This table holds about 82,000 clones, 85% to 90% found once. The specimen was PBMCs. The receptors were gathered from a man younger than 30 in good health and CMV-seronegative. Both conserved end residues are part of each CDR3. The order of the fields is clone size, J gene, V gene, D gene, CDR3 protein, CDR3 DNA. The D gene is left open where the match is weak. The listing skips clone size in some rows; elsewhere it reads once, few, many or a size class.

>NA|TRBJ2-7|TRBV18|NA
CASSPRRANYEQYF
TGTGCCAGCTCACCAAGGAGGGCCAACTACGAGCAGTACTTC
>NA|TRBJ2-7|TRBV4-1|TRBD1
CASSQGTGAVSYEQYF
TGCGCCAGCAGCCAAGGAACAGGGGCCGTCTCCTACGAGCAGTACTTC
>few|TRBJ2-1|TRBV18|NA
CASSPGENYNEQFF
TGTGCCAGCTCACCTGGAGAGAACTACAATGAGCAGTTCTTC
>NA|TRBJ2-5|TRBV4-1|TRBD2
CASSQGSSGKETQYF
TGCGCCAGCAGCCAAGGATCTAGCGGGAAAGAGACCCAGTACTTC
>NA|TRBJ2-7|TRBV5-4|TRBD1
CASSLKTTGWKDEQYF
TGTGCCAGCAGCTTGAAGACGACAGGGTGGAAGGACGAGCAGTACTTC
>once|TRBJ2-7|TRBV6-5|TRBD2
CASSSLDRDYLYEQYF
TGTGCCAGCAGTTCCCTAGACCGGGACTATCTCTACGAGCAGTACTTC
>NA|TRBJ2-7|TRBV4-2|NA
CASSQGLAVTYEQYF
TGTGCCAGCAGCCAAGGGCTAGCAGTAACCTACGAGCAGTACTTC
>once|TRBJ2-7|TRBV7-2|NA
CASSLAGVSEQYF
TGTGCCAGCAGCTTAGCCGGGGTGAGCGAGCAGTACTTC
>NA|TRBJ2-3|TRBV19|NA
CASSRSIRTDTQYF
TGTGCCAGTAGCCGTTCTATCCGCACAGATACGCAGTATTTT
>NA|TRBJ1-5|TRBV28|TRBD1
CASSNRGWGSNQPQHF
TGTGCCAGCAGCAACAGGGGTTGGGGTAGCAATCAGCCCCAGCATTTT
>NA|TRBJ2-7|TRBV7-9|NA
CSSSLESYEQYF
TGTTCCAGCAGCCTAGAGAGCTACGAGCAGTACTTC
>NA|TRBJ2-2|TRBV6-1|NA
CASRATSSGELFF
TGTGCCAGCAGGGCGACTAGTTCCGGGGAGCTGTTTTTT
>NA|TRBJ1-4|TRBV18|TRBD1
CASSSDRINEKLFF
TGTGCCAGCTCATCGGACAGGATTAATGAAAAACTGTTTTTT
>NA|TRBJ1-2|TRBV5-4|TRBD1
CASSQGAQDYGYTF
TGTGCCAGCAGCCAGGGGGCCCAGGACTATGGCTACACCTTC
>NA|TRBJ1-2|TRBV6-6|NA
CASSYERGAGYTF
TGTGCCAGCAGTTACGAACGGGGGGCTGGCTACACCTTC
>once|TRBJ2-1|TRBV7-3|NA
CASSLGGQSLANEQFF
TGTGCCAGCAGCTTAGGTGGACAGTCCCTCGCAAATGAGCAGTTCTTC
>NA|TRBJ2-6|TRBV11-1|TRBD2
CASSLDLAGGPRGANVLTF
TGTGCCAGCAGCTTAGACCTAGCGGGAGGGCCGAGGGGGGCCAACGTCCTGACTTTC
>NA|TRBJ2-1|TRBV6-5|NA
CASRLGRDPYNEQFF
TGTGCCAGCAGACTGGGCAGGGATCCCTACAATGAGCAGTTCTTC
>NA|TRBJ1-1|TRBV6-1|NA
CASSVLSQGNTEAFF
TGTGCCAGCAGTGTACTCTCTCAGGGGAACACTGAAGCTTTCTTT
>NA|TRBJ1-6|TRBV27|TRBD1
CASSLHRGSPLHF
TGTGCCAGCAGTTTACACAGGGGTTCACCCCTCCACTTT
>NA|TRBJ2-7|TRBV6-1|NA
CASSERDSGSYEQYF
TGTGCCAGCAGTGAAAGGGATAGCGGATCCTACGAGCAGTACTTC
>NA|TRBJ1-2|TRBV28|NA
CASRDMNGHGYTF
TGTGCCAGCCGGGACATGAACGGCCATGGCTACACCTTC
>once|TRBJ2-3|TRBV4-1|NA
CASSRVVSVDTQYF
TGCGCCAGCAGCCGGGTGGTAAGCGTTGATACGCAGTATTTT
>NA|TRBJ2-5|TRBV7-6|TRBD1
CASSLAQSGTALRPETQYF
TGTGCCAGCAGCTTAGCACAATCCGGGACAGCTCTCAGGCCGGAGACCCAGTACTTC
>NA|TRBJ1-1|TRBV19|NA
CASKMDGWGAEAFF
TGTGCCAGTAAGATGGACGGGTGGGGGGCTGAAGCTTTCTTT